This section outlines one TCR beta chain sequence together with its context. Antigen unknown. The data derive from a study of cytomegalovirus exposure and HLA in healthy donors. The wider study: Of some 410 genotyped donors, 80% to 85% grouped in the Caucasian-associated ancestry cluster.

PCR used 60 Vbeta primers and 13 Jbeta primers. Original processing notes: A later analysis counted some 87 million unique TCR beta chains, around 10 million shared. TCRdb's copy holds only in-frame clones and misses some; the assay was immunoSEQ multiplex PCR. The DNA was the basis for D and trimming; V, J and clone size are from that table. The top ten clones hold approximately 4% of a sample with some 140,000 clones, roughly 70% of them seen once. Study-wide results and caveats: In a later analysis, a missense DCLRE1C variant was linked to TCR beta V- and J-gene trimming. The authors reported that TCR beta sequences could predict HLA-A and HLA-B alleles. These predictions were accurate for most subjects in the first cohort.

This CDR3 comprises 13 residues. After removal of 8 bases from V and 1 base from J, the junction contained 5 bases not matched to a gene. The germline gives CDR1 MDHEN, CDR2 SYDVKM. This chain joins TRBV28 and TRBJ2-7, with 7 bases lining up with TRBD2. This clonotype originated in a man aged 18 to 35 in good health and CMV-seropositive. Sequences were obtained from PBMCs. The CDR3 spells CASERAGSYEQYF. The CDR3 DNA reads TGTGCCAGCGAACGAGCGGGGTCCTACGAGCAGTACTTC.